What follows are 12 T cell receptor beta chains derived from one specimen sequenced in a study of T cell responses to AZD1222 COVID-19 vaccine. Using immunoSEQ multiplex PCR, the repertoire was profiled, and TCRdb retains in-frame clones only, with some absent. In the table there are about 99,000 clones, roughly 85% of which are singletons. The material was peripheral blood, obtained on day 0 of AZD1222 vaccination. Receptor source: an adult in good health.

As regards this clone: The same CDR3 is also encoded by other DNA sequences in this sample. J is TRBJ1-5 and V is TRBV7-9; D remains ambiguous. Between the trimmed V and J ends, which lost 8 bases and 2 bases, there was a span of 7 bases. The germline gives CDR1 SEHNR, CDR2 FQNEAQ (reference sequence). The CDR3 covers 12 residues. CDR3 coding DNA: TGTGCCAGCTCTGGGGGCAATCAGCCCCAGCATTTT. It yields the protein CASSGGNQPQHF.

This clone was observed a single time. V usage is TRBV19 and J usage is TRBJ1-1; 7 bases fit TRBD1. Germline V CDR1 and CDR2: LNHDA, SQIVND (reference sequence). This CDR3 has 13 residues. J was trimmed by 4 bases and V by 6 bases; bases with no gene match: 5. CDR3 protein: CASSRTGGTEAFF. Written as DNA, the CDR3 is TGTGCCAGTAGCAGGACAGGCGGCACTGAAGCTTTCTTT.

The V gene is TRBV19, the J gene TRBJ1-1, with a possible D match to TRBD1 (5 bases). Trimming pared 6 bases from V and 8 bases from J, leaving 13 bases between. CDR1 and CDR2 from the germline V gene are LNHDA and SQIVND (reference sequence). This CDR3 is built from 12 residues. CDR3 sequence: CASRGGFGEAFF. CDR3 nucleotide sequence: TGTGCCAGTAGGGGGGGATTTGGAGAAGCTTTCTTT.

The chain recombines TRBV19 with TRBJ1-2, with a weak D call TRBD1 (5 bases). The germline V and J ends were trimmed by 6 bases and 0 bases, with 14 bases remaining between them. From germline, CDR1 is LNHDA and CDR2 SQIVND (reference sequence). The CDR3 has 15 amino acids. CDR3 region: CASRTTQGANYGYTF. In nucleotides, the CDR3 is TGTGCCAGTAGAACGACGCAGGGAGCTAACTATGGCTACACCTTC.

The chain uses TRBV7-3 and TRBJ2-7; the D is unclear. The CDR3 consists of 15 residues. CDR1 is SGHTA and CDR2 is FQGTGA in the germline V gene. The V end was cut by 5 bases, the J end by 0 bases, with 14 bases between. The CDR3 region is CASSPPERSSYEQYV. Here the CDR3 DNA reads TGTGCCAGCAGCCCCCCAGAGCGAAGCTCCTACGAGCAGTACGTC.

The chain is built from TRBV6-2 or TRBV6-3 and TRBJ2-2; 7 nucleotides align to TRBD2. The J segment lost 5 bases and the V segment lost 6 bases, leaving 9 bases of the junction unmatched. This CDR3 has 15 amino acids. CDR1 is MNHEY and CDR2 is SVGEGT in the germline V gene. DNA for the CDR3: TGTGCCAGCAGCCCTCCGGGGGGTACTACCGGGGAGCTGTTTTTT. Amino acids: CASSPPGGTTGELFF.

The chain's CDR3 is CASSQVGQGYSPLHF. The CDR3, as DNA: TGTGCCAGCAGCCAAGTAGGGCAGGGGTATTCACCCCTCCACTTT. The rearrangement uses TRBV3-1 (or the pseudogene TRBV3-2) and TRBJ1-6, with D perhaps TRBD1 (6 bases). V shed 1 base and J shed 8 bases, with 12 bases lying between them. This CDR3 region has 15 residues. CDR1 is LGHDT and CDR2 is YNNKEL in the germline V gene (reference sequence).

The CDR3, as DNA: TGTGCCAGCTCACCTTCCCGGTCGGGCACAGATACGCAGTATTTT. Its translation is CASSPSRSGTDTQYF. This chain uses TRBV18 with TRBJ2-3; D gene unclear. The V end was cut by 3 bases, the J end by 1 base, with 11 bases between. This CDR3 spans 15 amino acids. Germline V lookup: CDR1 KGHSH, CDR2 LQKENI.

The chain joins TRBV29-1 to TRBJ2-1; unclear D gene. The germline CDR1 and CDR2 sequences are SQVTM and ANQGSEA. CDR3 size: 10 residues. The CDR3 coding sequence is TGCAGTGGTTTGAATCATGAGCAGTTCTTC. It specifies CSGLNHEQFF.

The V call is TRBV19, the J call TRBJ1-2; TRBD1 matches at 8 bases. V lost 9 bases, J lost 8 bases, and 14 bases stayed unmatched. This CDR3 contains 14 residues. Per the germline V gene, CDR1 is LNHDA and CDR2 is SQIVND (reference sequence). The CDR3 DNA is TGTGCCAGCCGACGACAGGGGTTTGGATTAGGCTACACCTTC. Protein sequence: CASRRQGFGLGYTF.

This chain connects TRBV7-8 to TRBJ1-5; D not resolved. Trimming shortened V by 0 bases and J by 5 bases, and 11 bases separated the two germline ends. The CDR3 has 15 residues. Germline CDR1 and CDR2: SGHVS and FQNEAQ. CDR3 amino acids: CASSLAIGIHQPQHF. CDR3 DNA: TGTGCCAGCAGCTTAGCGATTGGGATCCATCAGCCCCAGCATTTT.

The V call is TRBV15, the J call TRBJ1-5; possible D gene TRBD1, 5 bases. The germline gives CDR1 LNHNV, CDR2 YYDKDF (reference sequence). Trimming took 0 bases from V and 5 from J, leaving 11 bases between them. CDR3 length equals 15 residues. CDR3 region: CATSRDSPGHQPQHF. The DNA of the CDR3 is TGTGCCACCAGCAGAGATAGTCCAGGGCATCAGCCCCAGCATTTT.